This entry describes one T cell receptor (beta chain). Its antigen is as yet unknown. The CDR3 runs 17 residues. Per germline, CDR1 SGHKS and CDR2 YYEKEE (reference sequence). V shed 1 base, J shed 9 bases, and the junction held 15 bases outside the gene matches. This sample is drawn from a study of T-cell memory formation after mild COVID-19. Study findings and constraints: Within pre-infection memory, some responding clones were found, suggesting cross-reactive memory joined.

The TCR alpha and TCR beta cDNA libraries, bearing sample barcodes and UMIs, were generated by 5'RACE using constant-segment primers. TCRdb re-derived calls from the 5' RACE reads in MiXCR, one entry per CDR3 protein. The sample consists of about 360,000 distinct CDR3 sequences, around 15% of them appearing once. This clonotype originated in a young man who had mild COVID-19 (a few samples of this study predate the infection). Cell type and time point are not known. This sequence joins TRBV5-5 and TRBJ1-5; 8 bases are a match to TRBD1. The sample taken for sequencing was PBMCs or a T cell subset sorted from them (not recorded which). The CDR3 DNA reads as TGTGCCAGCAGCTTGAACAACGGGCAGGGGGCGCGAGGGCCCCAGCATTTT. It translates to CASSLNNGQGARGPQHF.